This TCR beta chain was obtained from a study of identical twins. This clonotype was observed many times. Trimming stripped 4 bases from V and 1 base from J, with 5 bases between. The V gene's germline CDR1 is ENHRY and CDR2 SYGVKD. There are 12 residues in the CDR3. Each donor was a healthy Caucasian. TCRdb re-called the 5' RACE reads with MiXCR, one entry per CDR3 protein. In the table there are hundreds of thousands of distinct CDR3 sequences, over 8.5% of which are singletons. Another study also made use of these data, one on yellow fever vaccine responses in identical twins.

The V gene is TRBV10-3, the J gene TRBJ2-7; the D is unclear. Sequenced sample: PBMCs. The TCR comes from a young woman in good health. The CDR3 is CAISGASYEQYF. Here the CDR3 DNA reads TGTGCCATCAGTGGGGCTTCCTACGAGCAGTACTTC.